This TCR beta chain was sequenced for a study of OX40 agonist ivuxolimab in advanced cancers. J was trimmed by 4 bases and V by 8 bases; bases with no gene match: 9. CDR1 and CDR2 (germline): LGHNA, YNFKEQ. CDR3 size: 14 residues. Using immunoSEQ multiplex PCR, the repertoire was profiled, and TCRdb retains in-frame clones only, with some absent. The sample carries around 70,000 clones, around four fifths recorded once. This TCR derives from an adult with an advanced solid tumor such as melanoma, head and neck, liver or kidney cancer. Sequenced material: CD4+ or CD8+ T cells sorted from blood, taken in a trial of the OX40 agonist ivuxolimab. This rearrangement joins TRBV4-2 to TRBJ1-2; TRBD1 agrees at 8 bases. Here the CDR3 reads CASQPGQAGYGYTF. For the CDR3, the DNA is TGTGCCAGCCAGCCGGGACAGGCCGGCTATGGCTACACCTTC.